This T cell receptor (beta chain) appears in the sequencing data of a study of molecular identifiers for immune sequencing clone quantification. Per germline, CDR1 SGHTA and CDR2 FQGNSA. The CDR3 consists of 14 residues. Trimming pared 8 bases from V and 2 bases from J, leaving 15 bases between. One entry per CDR3 protein, called by TCRdb with MiXCR from the PCR reads. The data hold around 460,000 distinct CDR3 sequences, with about 25% observed a single time. This clonotype was counted ten times or more. The receptor was derived from a human donor in good health. Some libraries in this study had Jurkat cell RNA spiked in. Sequencing input: naive CD8+ T cells from blood, with Jurkat cell RNA spiked in. Subset: FACS-sorted CD8+CD4-CCR7+CD45RA+ naive T cells. The V and J genes are TRBV7-2 and TRBJ1-1; D gene uncertain. CDR3 amino acids: CASAPRWANTEAFF. As DNA, the CDR3 is TGTGCCAGCGCCCCCCGATGGGCAAACACTGAAGCTTTCTTT.